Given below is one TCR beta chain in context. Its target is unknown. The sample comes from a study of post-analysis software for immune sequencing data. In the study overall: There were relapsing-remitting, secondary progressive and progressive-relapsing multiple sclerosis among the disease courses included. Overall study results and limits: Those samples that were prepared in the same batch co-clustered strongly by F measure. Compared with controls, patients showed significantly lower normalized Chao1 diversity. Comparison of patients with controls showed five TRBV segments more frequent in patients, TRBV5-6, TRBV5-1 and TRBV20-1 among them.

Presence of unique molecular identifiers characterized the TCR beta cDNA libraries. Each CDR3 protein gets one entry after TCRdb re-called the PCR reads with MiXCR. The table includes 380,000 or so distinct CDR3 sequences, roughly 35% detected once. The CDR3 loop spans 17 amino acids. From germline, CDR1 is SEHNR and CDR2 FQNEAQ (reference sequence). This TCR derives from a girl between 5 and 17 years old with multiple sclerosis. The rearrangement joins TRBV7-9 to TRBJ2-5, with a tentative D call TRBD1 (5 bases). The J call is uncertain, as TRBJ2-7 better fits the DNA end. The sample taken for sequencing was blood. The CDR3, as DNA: TGTGCCAGCAGCTTAGCATCGTTGGGGCTATCGGGCGTCGAGCAGTACTTC. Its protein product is CASSLASLGLSGVEQYF.